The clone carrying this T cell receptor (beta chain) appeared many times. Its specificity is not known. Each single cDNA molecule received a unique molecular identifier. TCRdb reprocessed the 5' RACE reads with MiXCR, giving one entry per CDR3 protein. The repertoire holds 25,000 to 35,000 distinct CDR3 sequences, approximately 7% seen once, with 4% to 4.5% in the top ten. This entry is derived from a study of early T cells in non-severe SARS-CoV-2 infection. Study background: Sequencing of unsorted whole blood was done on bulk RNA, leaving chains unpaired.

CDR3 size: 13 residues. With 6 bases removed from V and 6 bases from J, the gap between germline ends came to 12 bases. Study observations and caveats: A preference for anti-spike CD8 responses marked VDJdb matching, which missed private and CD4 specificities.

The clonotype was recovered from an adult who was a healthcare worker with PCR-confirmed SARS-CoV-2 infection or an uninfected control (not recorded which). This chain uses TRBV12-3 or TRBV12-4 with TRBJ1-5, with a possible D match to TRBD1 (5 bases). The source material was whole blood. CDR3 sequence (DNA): TGTGCCAGCAGGGGACCGTCCGGTCAGCCCCAGCATTTT. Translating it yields CASRGPSGQPQHF.